The entry that follows covers one T cell receptor beta chain sequence. Its antigen remains unknown. TCRdb redid the calling of the 5' RACE reads with MiXCR, one entry per CDR3 protein. In the table there are tens of thousands of distinct CDR3 sequences, 25% of which are singletons. This record comes from a study of T-cell memory formation after mild COVID-19. Regarding the study as a whole: Clones that contracted from day 15 to 85 were balanced CD4/CD8, while later expanders leaned CD4+.

Sequencing used PBMCs or a T cell subset sorted from them (not recorded which). This sequence was found in a man aged 18 to 29 who had mild COVID-19 (a few samples of this study predate the infection). Cell type and time point are not known.

The CDR3 DNA follows: TGTGCCATCAGGGAGGAAGGACAGGGAGGCGAGCAGTACTTC. Its translation is CAIREEGQGGEQYF. The chain recombines TRBV10-3 with TRBJ2-7; 8 bases agree with TRBD1. With V trimmed by 6 bases and J by 6 bases, 10 bases remained unmatched. Looked up from germline, CDR1 is ENHRY and CDR2 is SYGVKD. The CDR3 sequence is 14 residues long.